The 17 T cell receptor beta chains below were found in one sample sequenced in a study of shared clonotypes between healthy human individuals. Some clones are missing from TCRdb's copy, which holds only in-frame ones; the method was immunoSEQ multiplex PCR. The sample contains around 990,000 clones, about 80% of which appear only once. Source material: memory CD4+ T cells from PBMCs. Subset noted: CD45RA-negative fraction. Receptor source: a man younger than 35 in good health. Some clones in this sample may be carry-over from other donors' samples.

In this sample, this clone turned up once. The CDR3 DNA reads TGTGCCAGCAGCCCAGGACAGTCTAACTATGGCTACACCTTC. This gives the protein CASSPGQSNYGYTF. J is TRBJ1-2 and V is TRBV6-5; D might be TRBD1 (6 bases). The length of the CDR3 is 14 residues. Trimming pared 6 bases from V and 0 bases from J, leaving 11 bases between. The germline V gene has CDR1 MNHEY and CDR2 SVGAGI.

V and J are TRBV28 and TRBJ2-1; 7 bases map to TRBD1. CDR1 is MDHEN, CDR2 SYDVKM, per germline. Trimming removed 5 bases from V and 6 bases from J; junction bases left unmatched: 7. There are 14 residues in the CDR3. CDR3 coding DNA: TGTGCCAGCAGTATTACAACAGGGGCCAATGAGCAGTTCTTC. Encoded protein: CASSITTGANEQFF.

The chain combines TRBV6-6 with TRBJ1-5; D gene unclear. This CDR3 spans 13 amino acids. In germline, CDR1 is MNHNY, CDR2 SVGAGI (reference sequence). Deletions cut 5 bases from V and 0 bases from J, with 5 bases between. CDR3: CASSEYSNQPQHF. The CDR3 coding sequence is TGTGCCAGCAGTGAGTATAGCAATCAGCCCCAGCATTTT.

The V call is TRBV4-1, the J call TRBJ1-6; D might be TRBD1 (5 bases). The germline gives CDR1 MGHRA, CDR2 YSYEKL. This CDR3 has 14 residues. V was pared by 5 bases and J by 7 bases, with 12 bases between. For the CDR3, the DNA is TGCGCCAGCAGCTTACGGGACGGAAATTCACCCCTCCACTTT. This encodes CASSLRDGNSPLHF.

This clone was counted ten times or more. CDR3 coding DNA: TGTGCCAGCTCACCTACGGCCGGGGAGGGGCAGTTCTTC. Translated, it gives CASSPTAGEGQFF. J is TRBJ2-1 and V is TRBV18; 7 bases match TRBD2. CDR3 length equals 13 residues. The V gene's germline CDR1 is KGHSH and CDR2 LQKENI. V lost 3 bases and J lost 12; bases outside the gene matches: 8.

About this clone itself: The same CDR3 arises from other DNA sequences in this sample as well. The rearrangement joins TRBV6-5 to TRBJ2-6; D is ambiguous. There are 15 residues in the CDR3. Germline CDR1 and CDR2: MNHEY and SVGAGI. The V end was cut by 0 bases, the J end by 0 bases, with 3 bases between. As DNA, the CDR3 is TGTGCCAGCAGTTACTCGCCCTCTGGGGCCAACGTCCTGACTTTC. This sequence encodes CASSYSPSGANVLTF.

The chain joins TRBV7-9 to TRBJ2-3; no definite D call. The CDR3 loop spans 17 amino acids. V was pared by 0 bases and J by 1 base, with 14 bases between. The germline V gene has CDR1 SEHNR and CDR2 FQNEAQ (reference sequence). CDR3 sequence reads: CASSLAVRWEGTDTQYF. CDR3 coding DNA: TGTGCCAGCAGCTTAGCGGTAAGGTGGGAAGGCACAGATACGCAGTATTTT.

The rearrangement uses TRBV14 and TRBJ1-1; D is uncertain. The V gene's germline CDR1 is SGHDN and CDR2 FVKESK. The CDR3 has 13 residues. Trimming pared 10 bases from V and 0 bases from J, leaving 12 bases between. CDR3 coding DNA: TGTGCCACCACGCGAGATTTGAACACTGAAGCTTTCTTT. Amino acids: CATTRDLNTEAFF.

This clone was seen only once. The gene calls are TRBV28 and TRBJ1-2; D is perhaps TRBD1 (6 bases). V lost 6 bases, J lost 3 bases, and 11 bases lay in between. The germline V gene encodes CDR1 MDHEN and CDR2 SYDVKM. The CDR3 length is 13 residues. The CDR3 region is CASSTAGDYGYTF. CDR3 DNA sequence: TGTGCCAGCAGCACCGCAGGGGACTATGGCTACACCTTC.

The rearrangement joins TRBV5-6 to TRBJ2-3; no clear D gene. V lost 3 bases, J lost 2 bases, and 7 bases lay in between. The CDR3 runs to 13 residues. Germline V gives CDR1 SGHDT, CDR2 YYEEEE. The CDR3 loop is CASSSRTTDTQYF. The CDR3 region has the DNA TGTGCCAGCAGCTCCCGAACCACAGATACGCAGTATTTT.

The CDR3 DNA follows: TGCAGCGCGGGGGCCCAGGGAGACTATGGCTACACCTTC. Its translation: CSAGAQGDYGYTF. J is TRBJ1-2 and V is TRBV29-1, with D perhaps TRBD1 (6 bases). From germline, CDR1 is SQVTM and CDR2 ANQGSEA. The CDR3 consists of 13 residues. Deletions cut 7 bases from V and 3 bases from J, with 15 bases between. Supplemented by reference TRBV29-1 and TRBJ1-2, the full variable domain reads SAVISQKPSRDICQRGTSLTIQCQVDSQVTMMFWYRQQPGQSLTLIATANQGSEATYESGFVIDKFPISRPNLTFSTLTVSNMSPEDSSIYLCSAGAQGDYGYTFGSGTRLTVV.

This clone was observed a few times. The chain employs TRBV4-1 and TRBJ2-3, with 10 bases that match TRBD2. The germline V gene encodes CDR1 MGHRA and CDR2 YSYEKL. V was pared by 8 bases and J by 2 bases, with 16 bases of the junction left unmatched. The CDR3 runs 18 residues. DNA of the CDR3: TGCGCCAGCGGACTCAGCGGGAGGGGCGCGCGATTCACAGATACGCAGTATTTT. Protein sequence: CASGLSGRGARFTDTQYF.

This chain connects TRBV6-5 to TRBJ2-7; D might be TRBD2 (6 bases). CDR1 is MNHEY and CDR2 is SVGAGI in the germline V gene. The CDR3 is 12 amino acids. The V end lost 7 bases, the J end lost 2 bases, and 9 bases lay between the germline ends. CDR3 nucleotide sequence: TGTGCCAGCACTAGCGCAACCTACGAGCAGTACTTC. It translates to CASTSATYEQYF.

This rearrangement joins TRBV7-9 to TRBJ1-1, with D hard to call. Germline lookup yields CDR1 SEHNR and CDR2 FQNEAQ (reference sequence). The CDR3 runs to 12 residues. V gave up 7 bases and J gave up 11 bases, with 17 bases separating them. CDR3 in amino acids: CASITEGLNAFF. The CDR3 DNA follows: TGTGCCAGCATCACAGAGGGATTGAACGCTTTCTTT.

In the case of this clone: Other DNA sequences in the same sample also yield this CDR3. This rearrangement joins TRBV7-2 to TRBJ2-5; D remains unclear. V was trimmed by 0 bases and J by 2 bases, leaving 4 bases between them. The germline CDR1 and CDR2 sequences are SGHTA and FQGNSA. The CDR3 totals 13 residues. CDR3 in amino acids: CASSLATQETQYF. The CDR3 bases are TGTGCCAGCAGCTTAGCCACGCAAGAGACCCAGTACTTC.

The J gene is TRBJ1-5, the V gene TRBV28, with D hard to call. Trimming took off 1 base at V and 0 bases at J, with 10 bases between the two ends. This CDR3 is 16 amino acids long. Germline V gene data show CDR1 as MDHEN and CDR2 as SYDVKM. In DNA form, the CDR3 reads TGTGCCAGCAGTTTATTGGACGGCTATAGCAATCAGCCCCAGCATTTT. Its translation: CASSLLDGYSNQPQHF.

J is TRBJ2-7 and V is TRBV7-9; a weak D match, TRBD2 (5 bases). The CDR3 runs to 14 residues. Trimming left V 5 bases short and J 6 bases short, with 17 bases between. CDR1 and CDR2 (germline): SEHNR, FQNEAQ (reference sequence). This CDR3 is CASSPRTGESEQYF. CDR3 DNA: TGTGCCAGCAGCCCCCGGACCGGGGAGAGCGAGCAGTACTTC.